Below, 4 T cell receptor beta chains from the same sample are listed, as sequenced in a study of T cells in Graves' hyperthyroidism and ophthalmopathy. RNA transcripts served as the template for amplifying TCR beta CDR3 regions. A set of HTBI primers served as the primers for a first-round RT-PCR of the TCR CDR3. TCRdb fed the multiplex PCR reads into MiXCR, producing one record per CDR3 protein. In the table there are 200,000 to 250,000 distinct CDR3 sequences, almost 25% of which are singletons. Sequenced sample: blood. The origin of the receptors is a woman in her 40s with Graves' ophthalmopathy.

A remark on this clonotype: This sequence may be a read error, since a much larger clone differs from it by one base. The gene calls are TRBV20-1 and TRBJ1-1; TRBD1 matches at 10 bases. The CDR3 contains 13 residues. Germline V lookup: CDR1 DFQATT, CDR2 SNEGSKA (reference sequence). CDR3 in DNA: TGCGGTGCTCTGACAGGGGGCGCCTCTGAAGCTTTCTTT. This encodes CGALTGGASEAFF.

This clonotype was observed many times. This chain's CDR3 is CASSPDRGEGPQHF. DNA of the CDR3: TGCGCCAGCAGCCCCGACAGGGGTGAGGGGCCCCAGCATTTT. V is TRBV5-1 and J is TRBJ1-5, with TRBD1 matching 8 bases. From germline, CDR1 is SGHRS and CDR2 YFSETQ. The trim removed 4 bases at V and 9 bases at J, leaving 9 bases unmatched. This CDR3 spans 14 amino acids.

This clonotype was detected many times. DNA of the CDR3: TGTGCCAGCAGTTTTCGCAGCTCCTCAAGGGAGACCCAGTACTTC. Translation gives CASSFRSSSRETQYF. The chain couples TRBV28 to TRBJ2-5; the D is unclear. The length of the CDR3 is 15 residues. V dropped 3 bases and J dropped 5 bases, with 16 bases sitting between them. CDR1 and CDR2 from the germline V gene are MDHEN and SYDVKM.

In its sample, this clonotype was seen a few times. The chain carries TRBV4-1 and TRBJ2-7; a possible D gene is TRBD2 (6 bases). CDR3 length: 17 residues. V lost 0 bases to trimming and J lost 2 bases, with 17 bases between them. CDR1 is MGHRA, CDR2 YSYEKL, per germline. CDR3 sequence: CASSQDAGLSGAYEQYF. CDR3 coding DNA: TGCGCCAGCAGCCAAGATGCGGGATTATCTGGGGCCTACGAGCAGTACTTC.